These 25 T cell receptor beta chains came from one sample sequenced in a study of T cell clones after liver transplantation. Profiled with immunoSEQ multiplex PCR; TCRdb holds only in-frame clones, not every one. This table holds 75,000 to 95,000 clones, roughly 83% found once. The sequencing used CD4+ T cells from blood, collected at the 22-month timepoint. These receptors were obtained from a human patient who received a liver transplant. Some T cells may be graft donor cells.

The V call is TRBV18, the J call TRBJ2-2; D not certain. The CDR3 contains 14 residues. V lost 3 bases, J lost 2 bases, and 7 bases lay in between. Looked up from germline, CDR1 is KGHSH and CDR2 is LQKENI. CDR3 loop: CASSPSPNTGELFF. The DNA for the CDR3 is TGTGCCAGCTCACCTTCCCCAAACACCGGGGAGCTGTTTTTT. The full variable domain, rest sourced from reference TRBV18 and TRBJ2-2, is NAGVMQNPRHLVRRRGQEARLRCSPMKGHSHVYWYRQLPEEGLKFMVYLQKENIIDESGMPKERFSAEFPKEGPSILRIQQVVRGDSAAYFCASSPSPNTGELFFGEGSRLTVL.

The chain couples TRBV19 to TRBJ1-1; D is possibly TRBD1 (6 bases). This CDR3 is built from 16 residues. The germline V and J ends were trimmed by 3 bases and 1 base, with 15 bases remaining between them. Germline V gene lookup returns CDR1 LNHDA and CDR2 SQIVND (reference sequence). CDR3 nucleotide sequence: TGTGCCAGTAGTATCCCAGGGGACTTCGGGAACACTGAAGCTTTCTTT. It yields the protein CASSIPGDFGNTEAFF.

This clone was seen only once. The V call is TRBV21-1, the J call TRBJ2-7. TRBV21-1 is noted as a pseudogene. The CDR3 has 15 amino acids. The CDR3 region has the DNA TGTGCCAGCAGCAAAGTCGGCTGGGACCCCTACGAGCAGTACTTC. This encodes CASSKVGWDPYEQYF.

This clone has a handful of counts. This CDR3 is CASSYSTLGDTGELFF. The CDR3 bases are TGTGCCAGCAGTTACTCGACCCTTGGGGACACCGGGGAGCTGTTTTTT. The gene calls are TRBV6-5 and TRBJ2-2; D is uncertain. V lost 0 bases, J lost 3 bases, and 11 bases lay in between. There are 16 residues in the CDR3. The germline V gene encodes CDR1 MNHEY and CDR2 SVGAGI.

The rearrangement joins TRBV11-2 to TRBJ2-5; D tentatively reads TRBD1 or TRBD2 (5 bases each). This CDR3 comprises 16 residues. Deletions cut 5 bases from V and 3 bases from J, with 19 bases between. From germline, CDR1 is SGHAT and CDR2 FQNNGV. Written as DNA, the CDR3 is TGTGCCAGCAGCATCAGGGTGGGGGATGGGGAAGAGACCCAGTACTTC. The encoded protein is CASSIRVGDGEETQYF.

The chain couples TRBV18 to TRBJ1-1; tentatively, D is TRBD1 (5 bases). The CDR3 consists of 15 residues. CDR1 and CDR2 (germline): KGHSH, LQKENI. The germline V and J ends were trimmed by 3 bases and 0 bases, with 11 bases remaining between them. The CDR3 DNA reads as TGTGCCAGCTCACCCCCGGGGGGGATGAACACTGAAGCTTTCTTT. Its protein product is CASSPPGGMNTEAFF.

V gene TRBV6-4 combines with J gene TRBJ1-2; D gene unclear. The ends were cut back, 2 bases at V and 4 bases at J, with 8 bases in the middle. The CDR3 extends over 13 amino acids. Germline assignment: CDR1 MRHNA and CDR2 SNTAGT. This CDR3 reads CASSDRVGYGYTF. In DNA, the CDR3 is TGTGCCAGCAGTGACCGGGTCGGCTATGGCTACACCTTC.

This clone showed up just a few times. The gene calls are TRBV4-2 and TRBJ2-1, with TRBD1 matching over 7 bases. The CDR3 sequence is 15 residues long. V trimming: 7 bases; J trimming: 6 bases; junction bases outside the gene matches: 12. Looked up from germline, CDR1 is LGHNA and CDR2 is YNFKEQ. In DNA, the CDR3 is TGTGCCAGCACCAGGGAGCCGGGACAGAGCAATGAGCAGTTCTTC. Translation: CASTREPGQSNEQFF.

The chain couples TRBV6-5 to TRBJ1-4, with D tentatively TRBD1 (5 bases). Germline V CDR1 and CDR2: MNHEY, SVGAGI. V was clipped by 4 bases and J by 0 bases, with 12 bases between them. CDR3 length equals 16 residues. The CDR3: CASSSRDFSTNEKLFF. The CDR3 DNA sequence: TGTGCCAGCAGTTCCCGGGACTTCTCAACTAATGAAAAACTGTTTTTT.

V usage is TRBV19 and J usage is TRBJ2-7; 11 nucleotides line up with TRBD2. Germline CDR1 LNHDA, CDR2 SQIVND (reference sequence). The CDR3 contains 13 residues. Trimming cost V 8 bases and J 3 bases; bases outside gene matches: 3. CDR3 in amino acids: CASQGTSGYEQYF. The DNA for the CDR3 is TGTGCCAGTCAAGGGACTAGCGGCTACGAGCAGTACTTC. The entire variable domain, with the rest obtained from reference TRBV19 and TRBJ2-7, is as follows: DGGITQSPKYLFRKEGQNVTLSCEQNLNHDAMYWYRQDPGQGLRLIYYSQIVNDFQKGDIAEGYSVSREKKESFPLTVTSAQKNPTAFYLCASQGTSGYEQYFGPGTRLTVT.

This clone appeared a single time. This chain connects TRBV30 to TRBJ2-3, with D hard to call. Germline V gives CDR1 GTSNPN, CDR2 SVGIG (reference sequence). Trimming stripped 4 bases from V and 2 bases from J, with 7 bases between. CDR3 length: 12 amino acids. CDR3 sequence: CAWNGVTDTQYF. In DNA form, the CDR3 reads TGTGCCTGGAATGGTGTCACAGATACGCAGTATTTT.

The CDR3 protein is CASDRTDRGYGYTF. The CDR3 bases are TGTGCCAGTGATAGGACAGATAGAGGATATGGCTACACCTTC. The rearrangement uses TRBV19 and TRBJ1-2; a weak D match, TRBD1 (6 bases). The germline CDR1 and CDR2 sequences are LNHDA and SQIVND (reference sequence). CDR3 length: 14 residues. Trimming left V 8 bases short and J 5 bases short, with 18 bases between. The full variable domain, its missing parts supplied by reference TRBV19 and TRBJ1-2, is DGGITQSPKYLFRKEGQNVTLSCEQNLNHDAMYWYRQDPGQGLRLIYYSQIVNDFQKGDIAEGYSVSREKKESFPLTVTSAQKNPTAFYLCASDRTDRGYGYTFGSGTRLTVV.

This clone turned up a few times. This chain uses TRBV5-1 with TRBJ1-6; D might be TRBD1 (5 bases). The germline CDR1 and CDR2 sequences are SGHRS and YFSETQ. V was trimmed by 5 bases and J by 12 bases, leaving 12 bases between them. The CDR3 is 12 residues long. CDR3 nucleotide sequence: TGCGCCAGCAGGACCGGGACGTTACCCCTCCACTTT. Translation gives CASRTGTLPLHF.

The chain's CDR3 is CASSPGTSVREQYF. In DNA, the CDR3 is TGTGCCAGCAGCCCCGGGACTAGTGTTCGCGAGCAGTACTTC. The chain couples TRBV6-1 to TRBJ2-7; TRBD2 agrees at 8 bases. Looked up from germline, CDR1 is MNHNS and CDR2 is SASEGT. CDR3 length equals 14 residues. Trimming cost V 6 bases and J 6 bases; bases outside gene matches: 10.

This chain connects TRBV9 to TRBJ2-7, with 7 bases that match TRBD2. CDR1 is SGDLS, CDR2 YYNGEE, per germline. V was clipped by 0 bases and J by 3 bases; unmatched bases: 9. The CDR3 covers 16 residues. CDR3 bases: TGTGCCAGCAGCGTAGGATCTAGCGGAGGGGTCTACGAGCAGTACTTC. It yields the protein CASSVGSSGGVYEQYF.

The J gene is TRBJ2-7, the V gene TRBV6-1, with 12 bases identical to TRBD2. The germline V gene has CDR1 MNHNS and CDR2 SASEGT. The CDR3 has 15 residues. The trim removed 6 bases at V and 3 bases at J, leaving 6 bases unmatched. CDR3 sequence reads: CASRRTSGELYEQYF. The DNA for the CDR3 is TGTGCCAGCAGGAGGACTAGCGGGGAGCTCTACGAGCAGTACTTC.

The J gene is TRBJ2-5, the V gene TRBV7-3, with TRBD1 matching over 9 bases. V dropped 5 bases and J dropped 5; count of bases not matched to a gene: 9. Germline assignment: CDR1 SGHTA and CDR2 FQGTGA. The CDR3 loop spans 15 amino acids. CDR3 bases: TGTGCCAGCAGCCCACAGGGGGCATGGATTGAGACCCAGTACTTC. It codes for CASSPQGAWIETQYF.

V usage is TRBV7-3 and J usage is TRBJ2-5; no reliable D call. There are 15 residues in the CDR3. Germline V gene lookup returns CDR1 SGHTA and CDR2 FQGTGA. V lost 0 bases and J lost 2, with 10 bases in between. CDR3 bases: TGTGCCAGCAGCTTAACGTCGGCTAAACAAGAGACCCAGTACTTC. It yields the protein CASSLTSAKQETQYF.

DNA of the CDR3: TGTGCCAGCAGCGACGACAGGAACTATGGCTACACCTTC. Its protein is CASSDDRNYGYTF. The chain combines TRBV5-6 with TRBJ1-2; the D gene is possibly TRBD1 (6 bases). The germline CDR1 and CDR2 sequences are SGHDT and YYEEEE. V was clipped by 4 bases and J by 2 bases, with 9 bases between them. CDR3 length: 13 residues.

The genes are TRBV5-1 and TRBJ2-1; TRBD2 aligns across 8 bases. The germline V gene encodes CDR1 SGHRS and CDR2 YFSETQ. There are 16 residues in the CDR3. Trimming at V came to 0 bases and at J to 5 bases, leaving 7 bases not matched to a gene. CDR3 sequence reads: CASSLAGTSGHNEQFF. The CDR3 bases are TGCGCCAGCAGCTTGGCCGGTACTAGCGGACACAATGAGCAGTTCTTC.

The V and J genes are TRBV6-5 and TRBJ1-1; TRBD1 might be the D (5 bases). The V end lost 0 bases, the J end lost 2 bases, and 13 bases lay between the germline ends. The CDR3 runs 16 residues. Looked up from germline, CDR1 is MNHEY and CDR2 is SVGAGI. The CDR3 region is CASSYSRPGPNTEAFF. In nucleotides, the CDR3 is TGTGCCAGCAGTTACTCGAGGCCAGGGCCCAACACTGAAGCTTTCTTT.

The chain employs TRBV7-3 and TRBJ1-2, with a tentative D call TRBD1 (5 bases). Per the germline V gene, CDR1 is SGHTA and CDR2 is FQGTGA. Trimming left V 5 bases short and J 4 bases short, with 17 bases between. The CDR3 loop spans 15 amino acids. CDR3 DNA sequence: TGTGCCAGCAGCCCGGGGCAGGGAATGGGCTATGGCTACACCTTC. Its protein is CASSPGQGMGYGYTF.

CDR3 residues: CASSLAGTGTGREAFF. As DNA, the CDR3 is TGTGCCAGCAGCTTAGCGGGTACAGGGACAGGACGTGAAGCTTTCTTT. The chain uses TRBV7-2 and TRBJ1-1, with 8 nucleotides matching TRBD1. CDR1 and CDR2 (germline): SGHTA, FQGNSA. After removal of 0 bases from V and 7 bases from J, the junction contained 10 bases not matched to a gene. The CDR3 consists of 16 residues.

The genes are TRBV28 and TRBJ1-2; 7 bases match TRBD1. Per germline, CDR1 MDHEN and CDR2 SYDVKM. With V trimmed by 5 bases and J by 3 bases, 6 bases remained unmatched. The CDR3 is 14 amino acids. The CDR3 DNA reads TGTGCCAGCAGTCACGGGACAGCTCACTATGGCTACACCTTC. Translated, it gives CASSHGTAHYGYTF.

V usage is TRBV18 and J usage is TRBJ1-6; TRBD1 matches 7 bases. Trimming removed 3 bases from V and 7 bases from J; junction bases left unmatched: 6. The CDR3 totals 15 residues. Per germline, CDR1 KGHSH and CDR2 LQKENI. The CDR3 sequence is CASSPGQSGNSPLHF. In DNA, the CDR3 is TGTGCCAGCTCACCGGGACAGTCGGGGAATTCACCCCTCCACTTT.